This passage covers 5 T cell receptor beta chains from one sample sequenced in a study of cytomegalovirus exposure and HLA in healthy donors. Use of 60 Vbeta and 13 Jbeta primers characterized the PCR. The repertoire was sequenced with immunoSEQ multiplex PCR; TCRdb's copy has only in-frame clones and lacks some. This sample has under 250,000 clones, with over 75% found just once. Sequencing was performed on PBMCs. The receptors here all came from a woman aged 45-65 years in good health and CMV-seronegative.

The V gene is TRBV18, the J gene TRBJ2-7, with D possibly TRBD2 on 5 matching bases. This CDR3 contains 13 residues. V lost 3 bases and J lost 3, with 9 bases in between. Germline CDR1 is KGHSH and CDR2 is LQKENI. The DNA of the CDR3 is TGTGCCAGCTCACCCAGCGGCAACTACGAGCAGTACTTC. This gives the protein CASSPSGNYEQYF.

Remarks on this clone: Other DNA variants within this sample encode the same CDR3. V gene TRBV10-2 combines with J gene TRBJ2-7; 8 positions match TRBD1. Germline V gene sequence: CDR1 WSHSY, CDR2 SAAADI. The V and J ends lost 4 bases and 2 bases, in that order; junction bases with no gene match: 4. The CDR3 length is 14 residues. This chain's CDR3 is CASSGTGGTYEQYF. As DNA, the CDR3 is TGCGCCAGCAGTGGAACAGGGGGGACCTACGAGCAGTACTTC.

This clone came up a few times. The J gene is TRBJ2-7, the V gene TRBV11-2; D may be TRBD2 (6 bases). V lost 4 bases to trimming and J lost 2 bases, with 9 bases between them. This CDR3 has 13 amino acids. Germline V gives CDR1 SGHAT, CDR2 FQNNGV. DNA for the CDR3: TGTGCCAGCAGCTCGAGGGAGGCCTACGAGCAGTACTTC. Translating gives CASSSREAYEQYF. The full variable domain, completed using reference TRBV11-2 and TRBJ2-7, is EAGVAQSPRYKIIEKRQSVAFWCNPISGHATLYWYQQILGQGPKLLIQFQNNGVVDDSQLPKDRFSAERLKGVDSTLKIQPAKLEDSAVYLCASSSREAYEQYFGPGTRLTVT.

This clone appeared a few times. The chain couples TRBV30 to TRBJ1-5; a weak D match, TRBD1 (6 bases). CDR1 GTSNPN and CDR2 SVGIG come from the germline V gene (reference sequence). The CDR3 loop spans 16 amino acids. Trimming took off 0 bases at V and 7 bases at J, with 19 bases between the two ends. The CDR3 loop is CAWSVSGRGARQPQHF. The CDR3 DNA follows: TGTGCCTGGAGTGTATCGGGCAGGGGAGCGCGCCAGCCCCAGCATTTT.

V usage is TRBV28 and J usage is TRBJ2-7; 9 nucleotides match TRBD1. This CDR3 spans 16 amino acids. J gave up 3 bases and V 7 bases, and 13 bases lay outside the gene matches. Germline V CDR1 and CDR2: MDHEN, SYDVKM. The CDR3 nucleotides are TGTGCCAGCATGGACCGGGACAGGGAGAGTGACTACGAGCAGTACTTC. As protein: CASMDRDRESDYEQYF.